These T cell receptor beta chains were read from a single sample in a study of blood T cell repertoires in COVID-19. Sequencing used immunoSEQ multiplex PCR; TCRdb keeps in-frame clones, though not all of them. Altogether 130,000 to 150,000 clones are present, 76% being singletons, with the ten largest covering roughly 4.5%. Sequenced sample: peripheral blood. These receptors were obtained from a man aged 55 to 70 with acute or convalescent COVID-19. Both conserved end residues are part of each CDR3. Each record gives: D gene, clone size, J gene, V gene, CDR3 DNA, CDR3 protein. The D gene is left open where the match is weak. Some rows have no size entry. The others give once, few or many, or a class for an expanded clone.

TRBD1 | - | TRBJ1-2 | TRBV6-1 | TGTGCCAGCAGTGAAGGTACCCTCAGGGGGCAGAGCTACACCTTC | CASSEGTLRGQSYTF
TRBD2 | - | TRBJ2-7 | TRBV5-1 | TGCGCCAGCAGCACCTCCCTAGCGGGGACCTCCTACGAGCAGTACTTC | CASSTSLAGTSYEQYF
- | - | TRBJ2-6 | TRBV15 | TGTGCCACCAGCAGGACTTTGGCCAACGTCCTGACTTTC | CATSRTLANVLTF
TRBD2 | - | TRBJ2-7 | TRBV9 | TGTGCCAGCAGCGTAGGCCTAGCGGGGACCTACGAGCAGTACTTC | CASSVGLAGTYEQYF
- | few | TRBJ2-7 | TRBV18 | TGTGCCAGCTCACACACTAACAGGGTGTACGAGCAGTACTTC | CASSHTNRVYEQYF
- | - | TRBJ1-3 | TRBV2 | TGTGCCAGCAGTGGCAGGGCTCCCGGAAACACCATATATTTT | CASSGRAPGNTIYF
TRBD2 | - | TRBJ2-3 | TRBV7-9 | TGTGCCAGCAGCTTAGCATCGACTAGCGGAGATAGCACAGATACGCAGTATTTT | CASSLASTSGDSTDTQYF
- | - | TRBJ2-2 | TRBV5-4 | TGTGCCAGCACCGCTACCCCGGGACACAACACCGGGGAGCTGTTTTTT | CASTATPGHNTGELFF
- | - | TRBJ2-7 | TRBV6-5 | TGTGCCAGCAGTTACAGTAGAGGGGGGGACTACGAGCAGTACTTC | CASSYSRGGDYEQYF
- | - | TRBJ1-1 | TRBV6-5 | TGTGCCAGCAGTTACACAAAAGACAGTTCAACTGAAGCTTTCTTT | CASSYTKDSSTEAFF
TRBD1 | - | TRBJ2-5 | TRBV23-1 | TGCGCCAGCAGTCCCGAGGACAGGGACGAGACCCAGTACTTC | CASSPEDRDETQYF
- | - | TRBJ2-4 | TRBV15 | TGTGCCACCAGCAGAGATCAGGTCATTCAGTACTTC | CATSRDQVIQYF
- | - | TRBJ2-7 | TRBV12-3/TRBV12-4 | TGTGCCAGCAGCATTGGACTCTCCTACGAGCAGTACTTC | CASSIGLSYEQYF
- | - | TRBJ2-5 | TRBV20-1 | TGCAGTGCCCTCGCGGAGACCCAGTACTTC | CSALAETQYF
TRBD2 | - | TRBJ2-1 | TRBV2 | TGTGCCAGCAGGCTAGCGGGCTTATCCAATGAGCAGTTCTTC | CASRLAGLSNEQFF
TRBD1 | - | TRBJ2-1 | TRBV28 | TGTGCCAGCAGTCCAAACAGGGGATTGGGATACAATGAGCAGTTCTTC | CASSPNRGLGYNEQFF
TRBD2 | - | TRBJ2-3 | TRBV6-5 | TGTGCCAGCAGTTACTCCGGGACTAGCGTCGATACGCAGTATTTT | CASSYSGTSVDTQYF
- | - | TRBJ2-1 | TRBV28 | TGTGCCACTGGAGGGAGGACCTACAATGAGCAGTTCTTC | CATGGRTYNEQFF
- | - | TRBJ2-1 | TRBV11-2 | TGTGCCAGCAGCTTACCTATTTCGGACAGACCCTACAATGAGCAGTTCTTC | CASSLPISDRPYNEQFF
- | - | TRBJ2-3 | TRBV9 | TGTGCCAGCAGCGTAGCTGGGGCCAGCACAGATACGCAGTATTTT | CASSVAGASTDTQYF
- | - | TRBJ2-5 | TRBV5-4 | TGTGCCAGCAGGTCGACTTACCAAGAGACCCAGTACTTC | CASRSTYQETQYF
TRBD2 | - | TRBJ2-7 | TRBV19 | TGTGCCAGTAGTACTGCCGGGACTAGCGGTTTCTACGAGCAGTACTTC | CASSTAGTSGFYEQYF
TRBD1 | few | TRBJ2-3 | TRBV11-2 | TGTGCCAGCAGCTACCGGGACAGGCGGTCGACAGATACGCAGTATTTT | CASSYRDRRSTDTQYF
TRBD1 | - | TRBJ2-1 | TRBV7-9 | TGTGCCAGCAGTCCTCGGACAGGGGTGTACAATGAGCAGTTCTTC | CASSPRTGVYNEQFF
- | - | TRBJ1-6 | TRBV7-9 | TGTGCCAGCAGCTTAGGTTGGCGGGACTATAATTCACCCCTCCACTTT | CASSLGWRDYNSPLHF
- | few | TRBJ1-4 | TRBV6-2/TRBV6-3 | TGTGCCAGCAGTCCCGGGGAGGGAGAAGTTGAAAAACTGTTTTTT | CASSPGEGEVEKLFF
TRBD1 | - | TRBJ2-7 | TRBV25-1 | TGTGCCAGCAGGATGGGACAGGGCTACGAGCAGTACTTC | CASRMGQGYEQYF
- | - | TRBJ2-7 | TRBV27 | TGTGCCAGCAGCCTTGAAGGGGGGAGGGCACCCTACGAGCAGTACTTC | CASSLEGGRAPYEQYF